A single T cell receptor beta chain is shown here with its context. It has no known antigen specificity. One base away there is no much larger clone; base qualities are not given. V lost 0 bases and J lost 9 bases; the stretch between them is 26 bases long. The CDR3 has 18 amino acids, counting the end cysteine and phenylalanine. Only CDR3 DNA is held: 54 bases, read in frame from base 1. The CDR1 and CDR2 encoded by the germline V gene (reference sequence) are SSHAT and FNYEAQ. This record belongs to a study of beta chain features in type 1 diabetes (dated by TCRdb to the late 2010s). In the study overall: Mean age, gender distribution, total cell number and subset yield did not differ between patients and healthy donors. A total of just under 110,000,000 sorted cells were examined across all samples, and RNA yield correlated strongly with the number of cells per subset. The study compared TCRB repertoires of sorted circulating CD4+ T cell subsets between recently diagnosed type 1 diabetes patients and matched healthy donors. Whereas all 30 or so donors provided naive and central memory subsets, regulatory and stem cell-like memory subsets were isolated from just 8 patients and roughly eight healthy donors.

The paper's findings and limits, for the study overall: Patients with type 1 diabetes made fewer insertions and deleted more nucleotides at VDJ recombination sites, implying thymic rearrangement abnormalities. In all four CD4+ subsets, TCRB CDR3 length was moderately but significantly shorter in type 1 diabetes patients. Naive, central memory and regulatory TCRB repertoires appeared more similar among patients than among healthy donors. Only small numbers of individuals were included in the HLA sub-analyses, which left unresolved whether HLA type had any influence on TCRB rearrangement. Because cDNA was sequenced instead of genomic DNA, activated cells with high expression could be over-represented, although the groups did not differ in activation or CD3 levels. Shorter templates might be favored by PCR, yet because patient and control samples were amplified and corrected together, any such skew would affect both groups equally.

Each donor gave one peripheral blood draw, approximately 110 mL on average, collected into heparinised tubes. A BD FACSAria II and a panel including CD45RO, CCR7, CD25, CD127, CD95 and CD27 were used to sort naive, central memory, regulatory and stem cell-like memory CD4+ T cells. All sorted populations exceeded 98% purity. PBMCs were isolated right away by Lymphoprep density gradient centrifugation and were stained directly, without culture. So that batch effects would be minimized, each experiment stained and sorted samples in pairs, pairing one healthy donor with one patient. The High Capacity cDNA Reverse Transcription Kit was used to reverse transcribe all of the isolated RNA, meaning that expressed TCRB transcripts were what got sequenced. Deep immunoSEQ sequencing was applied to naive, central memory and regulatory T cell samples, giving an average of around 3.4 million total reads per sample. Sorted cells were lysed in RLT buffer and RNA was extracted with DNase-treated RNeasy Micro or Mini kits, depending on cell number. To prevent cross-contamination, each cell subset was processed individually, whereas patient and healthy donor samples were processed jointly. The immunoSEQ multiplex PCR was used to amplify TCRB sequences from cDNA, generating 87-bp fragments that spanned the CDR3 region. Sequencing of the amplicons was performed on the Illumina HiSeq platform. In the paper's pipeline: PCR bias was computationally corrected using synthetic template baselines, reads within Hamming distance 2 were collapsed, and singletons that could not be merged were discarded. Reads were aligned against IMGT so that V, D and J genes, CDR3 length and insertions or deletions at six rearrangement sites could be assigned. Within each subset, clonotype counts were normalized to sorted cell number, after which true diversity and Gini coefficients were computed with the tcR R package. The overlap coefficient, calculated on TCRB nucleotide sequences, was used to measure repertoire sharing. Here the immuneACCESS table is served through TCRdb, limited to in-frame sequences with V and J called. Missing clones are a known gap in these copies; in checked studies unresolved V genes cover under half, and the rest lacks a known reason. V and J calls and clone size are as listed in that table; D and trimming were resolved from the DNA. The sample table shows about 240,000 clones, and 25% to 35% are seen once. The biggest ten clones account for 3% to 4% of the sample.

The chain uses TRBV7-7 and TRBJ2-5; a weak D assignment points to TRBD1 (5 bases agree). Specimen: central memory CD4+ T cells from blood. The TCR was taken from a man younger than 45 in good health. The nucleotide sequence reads TGTGCCAGCAGCTTAGCGGCTCTGGGGCAGCAAAGCCTCCCGGCCCAGTACTTC. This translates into CASSLAALGQQSLPAQYF. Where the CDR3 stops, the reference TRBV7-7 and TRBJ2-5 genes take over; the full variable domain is GAGVSQSPRYKVTKRGQDVTLRCDPISSHATLYWYQQALGQGPEFLTYFNYEAQPDKSGLPSDRFSAERPEGSISTLTIQRTEQRDSAMYRCASSLAALGQQSLPAQYFGPGTRLLVL.